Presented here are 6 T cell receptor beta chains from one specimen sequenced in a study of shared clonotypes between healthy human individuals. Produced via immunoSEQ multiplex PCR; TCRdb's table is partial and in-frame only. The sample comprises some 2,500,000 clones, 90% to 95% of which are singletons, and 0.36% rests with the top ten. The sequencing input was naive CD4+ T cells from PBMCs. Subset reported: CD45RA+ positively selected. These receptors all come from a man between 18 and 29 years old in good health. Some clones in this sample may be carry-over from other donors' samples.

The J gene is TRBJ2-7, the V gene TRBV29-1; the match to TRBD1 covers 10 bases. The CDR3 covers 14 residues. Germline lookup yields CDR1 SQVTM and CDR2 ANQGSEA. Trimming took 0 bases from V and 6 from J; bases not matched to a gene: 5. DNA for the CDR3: TGCAGCGTTGAAGAAGGGACAGGGGCGGTCGAGCAGTACTTC. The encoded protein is CSVEEGTGAVEQYF.

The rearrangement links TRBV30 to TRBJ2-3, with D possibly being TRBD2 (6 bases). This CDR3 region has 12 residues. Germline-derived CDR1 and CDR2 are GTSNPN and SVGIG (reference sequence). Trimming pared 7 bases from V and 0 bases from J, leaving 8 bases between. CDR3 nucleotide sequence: TGTGCCTCGGGGAGGAGCACAGATACGCAGTATTTT. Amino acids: CASGRSTDTQYF.

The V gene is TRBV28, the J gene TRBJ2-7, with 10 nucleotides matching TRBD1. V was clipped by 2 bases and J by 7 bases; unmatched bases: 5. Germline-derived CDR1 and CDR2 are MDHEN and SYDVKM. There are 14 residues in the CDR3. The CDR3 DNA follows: TGTGCCAGCAGTTTACGACAGGGGGCGTGGGAGCAGTACTTC. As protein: CASSLRQGAWEQYF.

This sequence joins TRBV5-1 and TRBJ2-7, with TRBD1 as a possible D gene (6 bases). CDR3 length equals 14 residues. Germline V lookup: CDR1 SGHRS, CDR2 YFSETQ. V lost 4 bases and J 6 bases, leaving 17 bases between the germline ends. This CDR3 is CASSPDDRPSEQYF. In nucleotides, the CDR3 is TGCGCCAGCAGCCCTGACGACAGGCCCTCCGAGCAGTACTTC. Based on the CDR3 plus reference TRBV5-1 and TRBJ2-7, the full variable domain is KAGVTQTPRYLIKTRGQQVTLSCSPISGHRSVSWYQQTPGQGLQFLFEYFSETQRNKGNFPGRFSGRQFSNSRSEMNVSTLELGDSALYLCASSPDDRPSEQYFGPGTRLTVT.

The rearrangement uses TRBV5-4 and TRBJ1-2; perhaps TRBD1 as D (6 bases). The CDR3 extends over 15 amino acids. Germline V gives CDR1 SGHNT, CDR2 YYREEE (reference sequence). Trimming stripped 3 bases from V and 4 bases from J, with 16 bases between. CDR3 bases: TGTGCCAGCAGCTCTGGGGGCCGGGACACCTATGGCTACACCTTC. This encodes CASSSGGRDTYGYTF.

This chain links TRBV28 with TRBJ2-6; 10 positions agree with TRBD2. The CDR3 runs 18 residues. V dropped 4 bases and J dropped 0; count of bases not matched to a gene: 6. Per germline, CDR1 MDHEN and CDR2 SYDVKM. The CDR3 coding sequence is TGTGCCAGCAGTTCTCTAGCGGGGGTGATCTCTGGGGCCAACGTCCTGACTTTC. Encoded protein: CASSSLAGVISGANVLTF.